One sample yielded the 3 T cell receptor beta chains listed below, sequenced in a study of regulatory T cells in long-lasting Graves disease. Time point given: newly diagnosed GD, antithyroid drugs for less than 3 months. PBMC-derived RNA was used for the TCR library. Sequencing libraries for TCR beta were prepared with iRepertoire HTBI primers and Arm-PCR of CDR3 regions. TCRdb reprocessed the multiplex PCR reads via MiXCR and lists one record per CDR3 protein. The table shows hundreds of thousands of distinct CDR3 sequences, with around 15% occurring only once. The data also belong to a second study, concerning T cells in Graves' hyperthyroidism and ophthalmopathy.

Sample: peripheral blood mononuclear cells (PBMCs), taken at new diagnosis, from a patient treated with antithyroid drugs. These receptors all come from a woman aged 25-40 years with Graves disease.

This chain connects TRBV5-4 to TRBJ2-2; D is unclear. CDR3 length equals 14 residues. V lost 6 bases and J 4 bases, leaving 13 bases between the germline ends. Per germline, CDR1 SGHNT and CDR2 YYREEE (reference sequence). This CDR3 reads CASTPSVGTGELFF. The CDR3 DNA reads TGTGCCAGCACCCCAAGCGTTGGCACCGGGGAGCTGTTTTTT.

A word on this clonotype: An end of the junction differs from the germline gene, which may be a read error. The J gene is TRBJ2-1, the V gene TRBV5-1, with TRBD2 matching over 7 bases. Germline V gene data show CDR1 as SGHRS and CDR2 as YFSETQ. CDR3 size: 15 residues. The DNA for the CDR3 is TGCGCCAGCGGCTTGGTGGCGGGAGCTTGGGATGAGCAGTTCTTC. This encodes CASGLVAGAWDEQFF.

This clonotype was found many times. The chain is built from TRBV7-9 and TRBJ2-7; tentative D call: TRBD2 (6 bases). The CDR3 consists of 16 residues. Germline CDR1 and CDR2: SEHNR and FQNEAQ (reference sequence). The V end lost 5 bases, the J end lost 5 bases, and 22 bases lay between the germline ends. This CDR3 reads CASSPQRRLEGHEQYF. The DNA for the CDR3 is TGTGCCAGCAGCCCACAAAGGCGACTGGAGGGCCACGAGCAGTACTTC.